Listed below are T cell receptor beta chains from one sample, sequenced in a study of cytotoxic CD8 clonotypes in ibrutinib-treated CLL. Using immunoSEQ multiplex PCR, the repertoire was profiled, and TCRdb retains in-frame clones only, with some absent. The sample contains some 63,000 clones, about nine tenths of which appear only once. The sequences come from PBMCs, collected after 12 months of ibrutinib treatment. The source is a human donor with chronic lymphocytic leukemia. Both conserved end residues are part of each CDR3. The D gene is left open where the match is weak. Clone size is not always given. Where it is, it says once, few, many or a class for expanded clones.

CASKMGRYSNQPQHF	TGTGCCAGTAAAATGGGACGGTATAGCAATCAGCCCCAGCATTTT	TRBV19	.	.	TRBJ1-5
CASSAYPGAEAFF	TGTGCCAGCAGCGCCTATCCGGGGGCTGAAGCTTTCTTT	TRBV7-3	.	.	TRBJ1-1
CASSIRGTGANNGYTF	TGTGCCAGTAGTATCAGGGGGACAGGGGCGAATAATGGCTACACCTTC	TRBV19	TRBD1	.	TRBJ1-2
CASSILTGGELRTEAFF	TGTGCCAGCAGTATTCTGACAGGGGGCGAATTACGGACTGAAGCTTTCTTT	TRBV28	TRBD1	.	TRBJ1-1
CASSQVRDSKDEQFF	TGCGCCAGCAGCCAAGTTCGGGACTCGAAGGATGAGCAGTTCTTC	TRBV4-1	.	.	TRBJ2-1
CASSQEGTSGTRRDTQYF	TGCGCCAGCAGCCAAGAGGGGACTAGCGGGACTAGAAGAGATACGCAGTATTTT	TRBV4-1	TRBD2	.	TRBJ2-3
CARNRDREKETQYF	TGTGCCAGGAACCGGGACAGGGAAAAAGAGACCCAGTACTTC	TRBV19	TRBD1	.	TRBJ2-5
CASRLTNEQYF	TGTGCCAGCAGGCTAACTAACGAGCAGTACTTC	TRBV6-6	.	.	TRBJ2-7
CASSKDRVTEAFF	TGTGCCAGTAGTAAGGACAGGGTCACTGAAGCTTTCTTT	TRBV19	TRBD1	once	TRBJ1-1
CASSQVWGNEQFF	TGCGCCAGCAGCCAAGTTTGGGGAAATGAGCAGTTCTTC	TRBV4-3	.	.	TRBJ2-1
CASSPDRIYEQYF	TGTGCCAGCAGCCCGGACAGGATTTACGAGCAGTACTTC	TRBV5-5	TRBD1	few	TRBJ2-7
CASSPRDRGQETQYF	TGTGCCAGCAGCCCGAGGGACAGGGGACAAGAGACCCAGTACTTC	TRBV5-4	TRBD1	.	TRBJ2-5
CASSRPQGGNTEAFF	TGTGCCAGCAGCCGCCCACAGGGGGGGAACACTGAAGCTTTCTTT	TRBV6-5	TRBD1	.	TRBJ1-1
CASSRGRVAGSTDTQYF	TGCGCCAGCAGCCGGGGGAGGGTAGCGGGGAGCACAGATACGCAGTATTTT	TRBV5-1	TRBD2	once	TRBJ2-3
CSGLYFSSGLGYEQYF	TGCAGCGGTCTGTACTTCTCGTCCGGGTTAGGCTACGAGCAGTACTTC	TRBV29-1	.	.	TRBJ2-7
CASSLVPYSGNTIYF	TGTGCCAGCAGCTTGGTACCTTACTCTGGAAACACCATATATTTT	TRBV5-6	.	.	TRBJ1-3
CASGYDGYEQYF	TGCGCCAGCGGCTATGACGGGTACGAGCAGTACTTC	TRBV5-1	.	.	TRBJ2-7
CASSYRGGRSLNEQFF	TGTGCCAGCAGTTACCGAGGCGGGAGGTCTCTCAATGAGCAGTTCTTC	TRBV6-5	TRBD2	.	TRBJ2-1
CASSRASGNTIYF	TGTGCCAGCAGCCGGGCCAGTGGAAACACCATATATTTT	TRBV7-2	.	.	TRBJ1-3
CASSLALWGGTEAFF	TGCGCCAGCAGCTTGGCTCTTTGGGGGGGCACTGAAGCTTTCTTT	TRBV5-1	.	.	TRBJ1-1
CASSYLPGAGANVLTF	TGCGCCAGCAGTTACCTCCCAGGGGCTGGGGCCAACGTCCTGACTTTC	TRBV5-1	.	.	TRBJ2-6
CASSPTLAGGYQPQHF	TGTGCCAGCAGCCCGACACTAGCAGGGGGCTATCAGCCCCAGCATTTT	TRBV7-9	TRBD1	.	TRBJ1-5
CASRPTTSGTAYEQYF	TGTGCCAGCAGACCCACGACTAGCGGGACCGCCTACGAGCAGTACTTC	TRBV6-6	TRBD2	.	TRBJ2-7
CASSLEPDGDEQFF	TGTGCCAGCAGCTTAGAACCTGACGGCGATGAGCAGTTCTTC	TRBV11-2	.	.	TRBJ2-1
CSVDTDRVTGELFF	TGCAGCGTTGACACGGACAGGGTCACCGGGGAGCTGTTTTTT	TRBV29-1	TRBD1	.	TRBJ2-2
CASSELRSQGEQYF	TGCGCCAGCAGTGAGTTACGGAGTCAGGGCGAGCAGTACTTC	TRBV10-1	.	.	TRBJ2-7
CASSVVSGVSGNTIYF	TGTGCCAGCAGCGTAGTATCCGGGGTCTCTGGAAACACCATATATTTT	TRBV9	.	.	TRBJ1-3
CASHFRDFQETQYF	TGTGCCAGCCATTTCCGGGACTTCCAAGAGACCCAGTACTTC	TRBV18	.	once	TRBJ2-5
CSGGEPGYEQYF	TGCAGCGGGGGGGAACCAGGCTACGAGCAGTACTTC	TRBV29-1	.	.	TRBJ2-7
CASSIRQTDTQYF	TGTGCCAGTAGTATAAGGCAGACAGATACGCAGTATTTT	TRBV19	.	.	TRBJ2-3
CASSSPASGGPSYNEQFF	TGTGCCAGCAGCTCCCCTGCTAGCGGGGGCCCTTCCTACAATGAGCAGTTCTTC	TRBV7-9	TRBD2	.	TRBJ2-1
CASSPWGELALQETQYF	TGCGCCAGCAGCCCCTGGGGCGAACTAGCATTACAAGAGACCCAGTACTTC	TRBV4-3	.	.	TRBJ2-5
CASSEGPEETQYF	TGTGCCAGCAGTGAAGGACCGGAGGAGACCCAGTACTTC	TRBV2	.	once	TRBJ2-5
CASSTTGLGYGYTF	TGTGCCAGTAGTACCACGGGACTCGGCTATGGCTACACCTTC	TRBV19	.	once	TRBJ1-2
CAATRELALTEAFF	TGTGCCGCAACCAGGGAATTAGCTCTGACTGAAGCTTTCTTT	TRBV10-3	.	.	TRBJ1-1
CASSLGPPGASGNTIYF	TGCGCCAGCAGCCTCGGACCTCCGGGGGCCTCTGGAAACACCATATATTTT	TRBV5-1	.	.	TRBJ1-3
CSARGQYGAFF	TGCAGTGCTAGAGGACAATATGGAGCTTTCTTT	TRBV20-1	.	.	TRBJ1-1
CASSQTGTGISYEQYF	TGCGCCAGCAGCCAGACCGGGACAGGGATCTCCTACGAGCAGTACTTC	TRBV4-1	TRBD1	.	TRBJ2-7
CASSQGGGTTNEQFF	TGTGCCAGCAGCCAAGGGGGCGGGACTACCAATGAGCAGTTCTTC	TRBV14	TRBD2	.	TRBJ2-1
CASSPTPREGTEAFF	TGTGCCAGCAGCCCCACCCCAAGAGAGGGGACTGAAGCTTTCTTT	TRBV7-9	.	.	TRBJ1-1
CASSSALGFSLKGNYGYTF	TGCGCCAGCAGCTCAGCCCTGGGATTCTCCCTGAAGGGAAACTATGGCTACACCTTC	TRBV5-1	.	.	TRBJ1-2
CASSAGTGLNTGELFF	TGTGCCAGCTCAGCCGGGACAGGGTTAAACACCGGGGAGCTGTTTTTT	TRBV18	TRBD1	.	TRBJ2-2
CASSDSGDGTNYGYTF	TGTGCCAGCAGTGATAGCGGGGACGGGACTAACTATGGCTACACCTTC	TRBV6-1	.	.	TRBJ1-2
CASSQGRAQGLSGNTIYF	TGCGCCAGCAGCCAAGGGAGAGCCCAAGGGTTATCTGGAAACACCATATATTTT	TRBV4-1	.	.	TRBJ1-3